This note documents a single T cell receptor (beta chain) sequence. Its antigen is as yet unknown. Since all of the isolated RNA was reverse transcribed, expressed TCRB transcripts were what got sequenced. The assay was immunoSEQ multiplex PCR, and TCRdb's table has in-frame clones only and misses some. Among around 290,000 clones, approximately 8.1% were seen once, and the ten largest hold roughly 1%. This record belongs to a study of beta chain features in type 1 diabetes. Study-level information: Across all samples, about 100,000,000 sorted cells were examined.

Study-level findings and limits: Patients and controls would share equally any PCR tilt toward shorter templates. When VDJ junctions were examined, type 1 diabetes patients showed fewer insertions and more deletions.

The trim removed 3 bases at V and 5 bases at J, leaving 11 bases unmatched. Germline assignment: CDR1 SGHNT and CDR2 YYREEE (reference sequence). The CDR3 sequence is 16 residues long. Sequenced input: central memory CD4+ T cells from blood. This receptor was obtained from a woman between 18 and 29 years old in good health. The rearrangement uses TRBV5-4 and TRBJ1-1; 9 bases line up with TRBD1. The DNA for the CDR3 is TGTGCCAGCAGCTCCGGACAGGGGAGAGTACGGACTGAAGCTTTCTTT. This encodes CASSSGQGRVRTEAFF.